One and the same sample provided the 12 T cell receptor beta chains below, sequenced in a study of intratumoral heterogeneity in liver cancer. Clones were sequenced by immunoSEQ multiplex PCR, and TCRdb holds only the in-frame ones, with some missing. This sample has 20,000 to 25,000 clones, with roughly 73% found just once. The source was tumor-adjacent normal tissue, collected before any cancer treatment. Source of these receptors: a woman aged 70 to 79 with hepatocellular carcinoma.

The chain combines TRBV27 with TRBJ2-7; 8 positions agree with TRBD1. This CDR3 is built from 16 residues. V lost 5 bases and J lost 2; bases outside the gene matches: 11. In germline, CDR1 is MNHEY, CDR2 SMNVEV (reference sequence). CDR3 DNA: TGTGCCAGCAGTCCCCTCCGGGCAGGGGGCGCCTACGAGCAGTACTTC. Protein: CASSPLRAGGAYEQYF.

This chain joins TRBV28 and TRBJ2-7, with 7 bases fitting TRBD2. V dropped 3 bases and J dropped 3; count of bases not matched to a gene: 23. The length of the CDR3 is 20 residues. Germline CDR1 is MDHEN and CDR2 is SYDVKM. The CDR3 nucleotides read TGTGCCAGCAGTTTTGAAACGATGACTTCTGAGTCCCGGGACTACTACGAGCAGTACTTC. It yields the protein CASSFETMTSESRDYYEQYF.

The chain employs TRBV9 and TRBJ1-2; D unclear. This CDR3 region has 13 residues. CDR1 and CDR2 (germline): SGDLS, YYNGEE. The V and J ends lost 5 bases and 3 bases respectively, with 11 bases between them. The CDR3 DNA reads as TGTGCCAGCAGAGGGAGTGATCACTATGGCTACACCTTC. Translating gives CASRGSDHYGYTF.

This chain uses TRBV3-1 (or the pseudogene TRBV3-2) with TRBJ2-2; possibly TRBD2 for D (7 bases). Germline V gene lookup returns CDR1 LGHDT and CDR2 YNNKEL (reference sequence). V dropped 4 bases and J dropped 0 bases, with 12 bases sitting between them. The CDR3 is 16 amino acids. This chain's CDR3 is CASSRGEGANTGELFF. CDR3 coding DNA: TGTGCCAGCAGCCGAGGGGAGGGGGCGAACACCGGGGAGCTGTTTTTT.

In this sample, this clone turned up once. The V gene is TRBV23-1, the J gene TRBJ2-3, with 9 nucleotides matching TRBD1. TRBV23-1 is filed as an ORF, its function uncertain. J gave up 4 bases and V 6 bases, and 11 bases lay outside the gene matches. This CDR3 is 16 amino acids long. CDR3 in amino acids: CASRRQGELGPDTQYF. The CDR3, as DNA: TGCGCCAGCAGAAGACAGGGGGAGCTTGGCCCAGATACGCAGTATTTT.

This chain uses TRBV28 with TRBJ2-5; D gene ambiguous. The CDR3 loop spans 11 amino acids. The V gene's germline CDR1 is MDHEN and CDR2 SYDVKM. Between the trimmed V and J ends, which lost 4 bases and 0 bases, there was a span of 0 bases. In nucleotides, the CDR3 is TGTGCCAGCAGTTACCAAGAGACCCAGTACTTC. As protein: CASSYQETQYF.

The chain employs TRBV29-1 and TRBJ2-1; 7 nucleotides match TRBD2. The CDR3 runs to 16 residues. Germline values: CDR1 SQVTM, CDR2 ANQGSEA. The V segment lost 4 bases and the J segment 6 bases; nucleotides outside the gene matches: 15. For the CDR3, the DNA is TGCAGCGTTGCAGCAGATCGACTAGCCACGGGCAATGAGCAGTTCTTC. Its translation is CSVAADRLATGNEQFF.

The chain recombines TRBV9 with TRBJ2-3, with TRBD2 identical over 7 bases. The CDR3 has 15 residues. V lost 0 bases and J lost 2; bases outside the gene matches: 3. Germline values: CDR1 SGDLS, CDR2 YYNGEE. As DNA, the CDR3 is TGTGCCAGCAGCGTAGGAGCGGGGACCACAGATACGCAGTATTTT. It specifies CASSVGAGTTDTQYF.

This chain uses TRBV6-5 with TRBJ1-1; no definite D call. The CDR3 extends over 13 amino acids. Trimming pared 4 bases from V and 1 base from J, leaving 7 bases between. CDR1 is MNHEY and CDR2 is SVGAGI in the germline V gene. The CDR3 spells CASSSTPNTEAFF. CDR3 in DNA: TGTGCCAGCAGTTCGACACCGAACACTGAAGCTTTCTTT.

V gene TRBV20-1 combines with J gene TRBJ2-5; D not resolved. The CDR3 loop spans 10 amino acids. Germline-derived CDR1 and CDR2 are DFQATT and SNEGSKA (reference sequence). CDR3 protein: CSAGLDRLYF. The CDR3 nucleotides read TGCAGCGCTGGTCTAGATCGTCTGTACTTC.

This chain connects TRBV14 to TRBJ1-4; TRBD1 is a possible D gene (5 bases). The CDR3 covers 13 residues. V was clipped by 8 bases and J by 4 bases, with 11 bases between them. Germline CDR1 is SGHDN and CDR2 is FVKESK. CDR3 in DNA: TGTGCCAGCGGCAGGGACGTTAATGAAAAACTGTTTTTT. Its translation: CASGRDVNEKLFF. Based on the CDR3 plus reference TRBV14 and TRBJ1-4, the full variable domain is EAGVTQFPSHSVIEKGQTVTLRCDPISGHDNLYWYRRVMGKEIKFLLHFVKESKQDESGMPNNRFLAERTGGTYSTLKVQPAELEDSGVYFCASGRDVNEKLFFGSGTQLSVL.

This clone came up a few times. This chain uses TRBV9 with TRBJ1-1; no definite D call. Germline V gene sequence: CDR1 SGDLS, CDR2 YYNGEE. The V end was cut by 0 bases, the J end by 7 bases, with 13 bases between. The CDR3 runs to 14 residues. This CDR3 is CASSVVWGAGEAFF. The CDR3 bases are TGTGCCAGCAGCGTAGTATGGGGTGCGGGTGAAGCTTTCTTT.